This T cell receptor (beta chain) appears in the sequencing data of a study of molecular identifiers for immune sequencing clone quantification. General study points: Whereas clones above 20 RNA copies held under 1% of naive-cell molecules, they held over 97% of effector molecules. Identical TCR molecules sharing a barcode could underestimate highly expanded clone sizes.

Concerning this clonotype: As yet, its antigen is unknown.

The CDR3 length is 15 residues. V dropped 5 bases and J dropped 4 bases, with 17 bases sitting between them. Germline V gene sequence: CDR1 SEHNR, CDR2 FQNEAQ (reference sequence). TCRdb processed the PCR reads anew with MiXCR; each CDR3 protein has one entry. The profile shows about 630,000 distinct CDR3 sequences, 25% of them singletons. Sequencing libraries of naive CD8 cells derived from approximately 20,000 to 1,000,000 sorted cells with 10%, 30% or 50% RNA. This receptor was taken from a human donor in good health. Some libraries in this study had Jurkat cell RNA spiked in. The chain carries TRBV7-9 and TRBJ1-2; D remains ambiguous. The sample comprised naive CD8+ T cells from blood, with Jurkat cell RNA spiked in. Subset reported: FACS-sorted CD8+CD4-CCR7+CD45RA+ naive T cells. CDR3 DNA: TGTGCCAGCAGCCCCCCAGACAACCCGTCCTATGGCTACACCTTC. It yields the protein CASSPPDNPSYGYTF.